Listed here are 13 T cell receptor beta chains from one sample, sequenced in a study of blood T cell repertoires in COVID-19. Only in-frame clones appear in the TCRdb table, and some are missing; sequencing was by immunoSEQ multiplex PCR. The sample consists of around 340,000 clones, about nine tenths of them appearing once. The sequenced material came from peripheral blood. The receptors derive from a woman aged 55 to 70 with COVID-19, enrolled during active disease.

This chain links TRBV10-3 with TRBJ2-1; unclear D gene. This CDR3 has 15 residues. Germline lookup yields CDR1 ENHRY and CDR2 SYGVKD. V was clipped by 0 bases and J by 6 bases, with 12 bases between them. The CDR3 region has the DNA TGTGCCATCAGTGAGTCGGAAGCTAGGCGCAATGAGCAGTTCTTC. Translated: CAISESEARRNEQFF.

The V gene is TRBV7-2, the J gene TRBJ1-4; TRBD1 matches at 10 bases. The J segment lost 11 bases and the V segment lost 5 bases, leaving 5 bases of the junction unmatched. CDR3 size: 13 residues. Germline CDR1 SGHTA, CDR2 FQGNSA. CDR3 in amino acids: CASSIWTGGKLFF. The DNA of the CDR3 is TGTGCCAGCAGCATCTGGACAGGGGGGAAACTGTTTTTT.

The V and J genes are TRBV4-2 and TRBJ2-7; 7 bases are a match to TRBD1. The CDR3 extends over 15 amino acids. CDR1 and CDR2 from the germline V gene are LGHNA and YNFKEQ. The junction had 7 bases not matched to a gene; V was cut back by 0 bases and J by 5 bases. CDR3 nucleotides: TGTGCCAGCAGCCAAGATTGGAGACAGGGCAACGAGCAGTACTTC. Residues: CASSQDWRQGNEQYF.

CDR3 sequence: CASTLRQGGGYGYTF. In nucleotides, the CDR3 is TGTGCCAGCACCCTACGCCAGGGCGGGGGGTATGGCTACACCTTC. The chain has TRBV28 and TRBJ1-2; D is possibly TRBD1 (5 bases). Trimming took 7 bases from V and 5 from J, leaving 20 bases between them. CDR1 and CDR2 from the germline V gene are MDHEN and SYDVKM. CDR3 length: 15 residues.

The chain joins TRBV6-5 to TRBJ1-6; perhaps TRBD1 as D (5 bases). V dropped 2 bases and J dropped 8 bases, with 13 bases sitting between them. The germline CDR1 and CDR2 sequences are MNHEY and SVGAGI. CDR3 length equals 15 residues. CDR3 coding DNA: TGTGCCAGCAGTTACGGGGGGTCTGGCGATTCACCCCTCCACTTT. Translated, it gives CASSYGGSGDSPLHF.

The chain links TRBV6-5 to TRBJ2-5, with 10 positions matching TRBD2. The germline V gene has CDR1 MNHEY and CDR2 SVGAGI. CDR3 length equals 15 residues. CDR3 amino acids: CACGSGGATGETQYF. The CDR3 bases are TGTGCGTGTGGCAGCGGGGGGGCGACCGGAGAGACCCAGTACTTC.

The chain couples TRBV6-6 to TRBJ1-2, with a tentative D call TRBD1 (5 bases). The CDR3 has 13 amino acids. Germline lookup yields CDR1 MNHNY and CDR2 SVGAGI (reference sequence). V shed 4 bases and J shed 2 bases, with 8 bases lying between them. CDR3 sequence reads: CASSLQENYGYTF. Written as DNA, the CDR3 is TGTGCCAGCAGTTTACAGGAGAACTATGGCTACACCTTC.

In nucleotides, the CDR3 is TGTGCCTGGAGTTTGACAGGGGGAGGCTACACCTTC. As protein: CAWSLTGGGYTF. J is TRBJ1-2 and V is TRBV30; 9 nucleotides match TRBD1. The CDR3 is 12 amino acids. CDR1 is GTSNPN and CDR2 is SVGIG in the germline V gene (reference sequence). The trim removed 2 bases at V and 8 bases at J, leaving 3 bases unmatched.

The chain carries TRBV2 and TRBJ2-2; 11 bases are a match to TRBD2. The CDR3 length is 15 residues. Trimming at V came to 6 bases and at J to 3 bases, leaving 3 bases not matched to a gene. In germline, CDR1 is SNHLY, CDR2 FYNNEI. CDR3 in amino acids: CASRVAGGYTGELFF. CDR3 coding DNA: TGTGCCAGCAGGGTAGCGGGGGGGTACACCGGGGAGCTGTTTTTT.

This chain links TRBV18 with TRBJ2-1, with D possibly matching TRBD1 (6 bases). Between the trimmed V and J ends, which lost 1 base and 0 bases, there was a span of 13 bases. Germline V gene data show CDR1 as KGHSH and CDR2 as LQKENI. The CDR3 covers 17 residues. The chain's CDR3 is CASSPRNRAYSYNEQFF. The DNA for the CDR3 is TGTGCCAGCTCACCACGGAACAGGGCTTACTCCTACAATGAGCAGTTCTTC.

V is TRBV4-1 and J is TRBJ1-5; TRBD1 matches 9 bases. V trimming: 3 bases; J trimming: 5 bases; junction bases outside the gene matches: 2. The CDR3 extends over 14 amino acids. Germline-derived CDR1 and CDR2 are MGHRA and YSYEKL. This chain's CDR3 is CASSHRTGDQPQHF. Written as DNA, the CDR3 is TGCGCCAGCAGCCACCGGACAGGGGATCAGCCCCAGCATTTT.

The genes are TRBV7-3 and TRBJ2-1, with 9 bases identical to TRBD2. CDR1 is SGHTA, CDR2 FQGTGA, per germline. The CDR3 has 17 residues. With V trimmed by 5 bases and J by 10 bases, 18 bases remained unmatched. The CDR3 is CASSKKGVAGAGIEQFF. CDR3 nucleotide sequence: TGTGCCAGCAGCAAAAAGGGGGTAGCGGGGGCCGGCATCGAGCAGTTCTTC.

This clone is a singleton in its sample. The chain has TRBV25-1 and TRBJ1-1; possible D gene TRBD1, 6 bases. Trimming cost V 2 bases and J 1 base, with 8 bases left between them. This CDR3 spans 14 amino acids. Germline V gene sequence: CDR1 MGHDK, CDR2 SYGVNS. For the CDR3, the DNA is TGTGCCAGCAGTGAACCGGGACAGAACACTGAAGCTTTCTTT. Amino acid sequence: CASSEPGQNTEAFF.